One sample yielded the 4 T cell receptor beta chains listed below, sequenced in a study of shared clonotypes between healthy human individuals. Produced via immunoSEQ multiplex PCR; TCRdb's table is partial and in-frame only. The repertoire holds fewer than 1.8 million clones, with less than 99% as singletons. Input material: naive CD4+ T cells sorted from blood. Indicated subset: CD45RA+ positively selected. These receptors came from a man aged 25-45 years in good health.

The chain joins TRBV7-2 to TRBJ2-2; a possible D gene is TRBD2 (5 bases). Trimming took 5 bases from V and 4 from J, leaving 14 bases between them. The germline CDR1 and CDR2 sequences are SGHTA and FQGNSA. The CDR3 has 15 residues. The CDR3 DNA reads as TGTGCCAGCAGCAGTCCAAAGAGGGCCACCGGGGAGCTGTTTTTT. Translation gives CASSSPKRATGELFF.

This sequence joins TRBV9 and TRBJ1-5; TRBD1 is a possible D gene (6 bases). V was clipped by 0 bases and J by 5 bases, with 9 bases between them. There are 14 residues in the CDR3. The V gene's germline CDR1 is SGDLS and CDR2 YYNGEE. CDR3 residues: CASSVEGVHQPQHF. The CDR3 DNA reads TGTGCCAGCAGCGTAGAGGGGGTCCATCAGCCCCAGCATTTT.

In DNA, the CDR3 is TGCAGCGTTGTCGGGAGGCCTGATCAGCCCCAGCATTTT. Its protein is CSVVGRPDQPQHF. V and J are TRBV29-1 and TRBJ1-5; D is unresolved. The CDR3 spans 13 residues. Trimming removed 4 bases at V and 5 bases at J, with 12 bases between. CDR1 and CDR2 from the germline V gene are SQVTM and ANQGSEA. The variable domain in full, completed from reference TRBV29-1 and TRBJ1-5, reads SAVISQKPSRDICQRGTSLTIQCQVDSQVTMMFWYRQQPGQSLTLIATANQGSEATYESGFVIDKFPISRPNLTFSTLTVSNMSPEDSSIYLCSVVGRPDQPQHFGDGTRLSIL.

This chain uses TRBV7-9 with TRBJ1-2, with TRBD1 identical over 10 bases. The V gene's germline CDR1 is SEHNR and CDR2 FQNEAQ (reference sequence). The ends lost 4 bases at V and 8 bases at J; junction bases unmatched: 13. The CDR3 length is 16 residues. The CDR3 region has the DNA TGTGCCAGCAGCTCATACGTCGGACAGGGGGTAAAAGGCTACACCTTC. The encoded protein is CASSSYVGQGVKGYTF.